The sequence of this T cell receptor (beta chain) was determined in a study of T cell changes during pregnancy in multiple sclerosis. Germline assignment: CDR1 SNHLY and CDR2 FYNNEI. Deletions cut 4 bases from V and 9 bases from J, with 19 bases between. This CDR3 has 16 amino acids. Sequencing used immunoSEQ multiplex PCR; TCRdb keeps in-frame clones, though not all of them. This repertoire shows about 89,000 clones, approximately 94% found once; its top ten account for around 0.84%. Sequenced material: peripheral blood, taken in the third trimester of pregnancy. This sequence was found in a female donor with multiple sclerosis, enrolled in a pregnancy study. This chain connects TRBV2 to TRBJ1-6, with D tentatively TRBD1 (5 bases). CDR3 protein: CASSVVGYDSVSPLHF. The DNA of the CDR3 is TGTGCCAGCAGTGTAGTTGGTTACGACAGTGTTTCACCCCTCCACTTT.